Described below is a single T cell receptor beta chain sequence and its context. Antigen: not known. Data came from immunoSEQ multiplex PCR; TCRdb stores just in-frame clones and leaves some out. Of some 130,000 clones in the sample, around 86% were seen once. The germline CDR1 and CDR2 sequences are SQVTM and ANQGSEA. This CDR3 region has 11 residues. The V and J ends lost 7 bases and 4 bases respectively, with 11 bases between them. The record originates from a study of T cell responses to AZD1222 COVID-19 vaccine. Study observations and caveats: Mostly white British, mostly female donors; authors suggested clonal diversity may be underestimated. Vaccination with two AZD1222 doses was followed by a rise in Spike-specific TCR breadth and depth. The study reported that nearly half of spike-specific TCRs target unmutated variant regions. Every sample of the repertoires postdated the peak T cell response.

V and J are TRBV29-1 and TRBJ2-7; no definite D call. This receptor was obtained from an adult in good health. The sample in question was peripheral blood, obtained on day 0 of AZD1222 vaccination. The CDR3 DNA reads TGCAGCGCCTCGGACGAATACGAGCAGTACTTC. Its translation is CSASDEYEQYF.